In this sample, the clone carrying this TCR beta chain turned up a few times. These data belong to a study of blood T cells in healthy people across ages. Then a second PCR, running roughly 7 to 11 cycles, was carried out with a sample-barcoded 5' primer and a J-beta primer mix. A template-switch adaptor containing 12 random nucleotides labeled each cDNA molecule. There were at least 3 million CDR3-containing paired-end reads obtained from each sample. TCRdb ran MiXCR on the 5' RACE reads and lists one entry per CDR3 protein. Among 550,000 to 700,000 distinct CDR3 sequences, about 25% were seen once, and the ten largest hold about 18%. The V end lost 3 bases, the J end lost 4 bases, and 9 bases lay between the germline ends. CDR1 DFQATT and CDR2 SNEGSKA come from the germline V gene (reference sequence). The CDR3 runs 13 residues.

The source of this sequence is a woman in her 70s in good health. Sequenced: blood. The chain links TRBV20-1 to TRBJ2-2; no reliable D call. CDR3 sequence (DNA): TGCAGTGCTAGGAGTCCTTCCACCGGGGAGCTGTTTTTT. Its protein product is CSARSPSTGELFF.